The subject of this entry is one T cell receptor beta chain. A much larger clonotype is one base distant, so this may be a read error. This specimen comes from a study of regulatory T cells in long-lasting Graves disease. The time point is: newly diagnosed GD, antithyroid drugs for less than 3 months. Isolated PBMC RNA provided the starting material for the TCR library. EDTA tubes received nine milliliters of drawn peripheral blood. Germline lookup yields CDR1 GTSNPN and CDR2 SVGIG (reference sequence). This CDR3 is 14 amino acids long. iRepertoire HTBI primers and Arm-PCR of CDR3 regions built TCR beta libraries. TCRdb reprocessed the multiplex PCR reads with MiXCR, giving one entry per CDR3 protein. The data contain about 450,000 distinct CDR3 sequences, over 15% of them singletons. These data also featured in a second study, about T cells in Graves' hyperthyroidism and ophthalmopathy. From that second work: TCR CDR3 regions were first amplified by RT-PCR with HTBI primers. Most thyroid clonotypes that were expanded above 0.001 also turned up in blood.

The material was peripheral blood mononuclear cells (PBMCs), obtained at new diagnosis, from a patient treated with antithyroid drugs. The chain joins TRBV30 to TRBJ2-5; 9 nucleotides align to TRBD2. This TCR was recovered from a woman in her 30s with Graves disease. CDR3 residues: CAWQGLATLETRYF. The CDR3 region has the DNA TGTGCCTGGCAGGGACTAGCTACTCTCGAGACCCGGTACTTC.